This T cell receptor beta chain is drawn from a study of blood T cells in healthy people across ages. On the study more broadly: Every two T cells gave about one barcoded beta molecule via template switching.

This CDR3 is 12 amino acids long. Germline CDR1 reads DFQATT; CDR2 reads SNEGSKA (reference sequence). V shed 5 bases and J shed 5 bases, with 12 bases lying between them. Healthy Caucasians from Russia aged about 6 to 95 served as donors. A second roughly 6 to 11 cycle PCR used barcoded and J-beta primers. Each CDR3 protein gets one entry after TCRdb re-called the 5' RACE reads with MiXCR. The table lists about 1 million distinct CDR3 sequences, around 45% of them singletons. The source is a woman between 55 and 75 years old in good health. The gene calls are TRBV20-1 and TRBJ1-2; D is unresolved. Source material: blood. The CDR3 region is CSAQADYYGYTF. The CDR3 DNA follows: TGCAGTGCTCAAGCGGACTATTATGGCTACACCTTC.